Only a few counts were recorded for the clone carrying this TCR beta chain. The entry originates in a study of blood T cells in healthy people across ages. Sample-barcoded 5' priming and a J-beta primer mix drove a second PCR of roughly 6 to 12 cycles. TCRdb ran MiXCR on the 5' RACE reads and lists one entry per CDR3 protein. The data hold roughly 1 million distinct CDR3 sequences, with around 25% observed a single time. CDR3 size: 13 residues. Germline V gene lookup returns CDR1 MNHEY and CDR2 SMNVEV (reference sequence). With 6 bases removed from V and 9 bases from J, the gap between germline ends came to 15 bases. The sample also formed part of further work on T cells of mothers and their children. From that study: Evidence of persistent microchimeric T cell clones was absent.

The J gene is TRBJ1-3, the V gene TRBV27; perhaps TRBD1 as D (6 bases). The receptor's source is a girl aged 2 to 9 in good health. Sequencing input: blood. The CDR3 DNA reads as TGTGCCAGCAGAAAGCAGGGGTTAAGCACCATATATTTT. The encoded protein is CASRKQGLSTIYF.